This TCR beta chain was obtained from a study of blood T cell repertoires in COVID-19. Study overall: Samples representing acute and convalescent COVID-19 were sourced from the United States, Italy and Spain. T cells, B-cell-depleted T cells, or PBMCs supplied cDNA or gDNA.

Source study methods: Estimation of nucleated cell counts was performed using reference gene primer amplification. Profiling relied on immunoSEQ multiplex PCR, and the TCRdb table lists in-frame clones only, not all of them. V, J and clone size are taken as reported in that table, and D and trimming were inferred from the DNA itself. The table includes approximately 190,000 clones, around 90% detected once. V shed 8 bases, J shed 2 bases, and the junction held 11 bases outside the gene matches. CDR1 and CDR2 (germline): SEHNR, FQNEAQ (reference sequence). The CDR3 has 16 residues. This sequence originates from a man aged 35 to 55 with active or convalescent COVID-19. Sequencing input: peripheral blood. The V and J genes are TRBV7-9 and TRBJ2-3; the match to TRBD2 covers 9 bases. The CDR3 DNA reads TGTGCCAGCGGTAAAACGGGACTAGCTGTCACAGATACGCAGTATTTT. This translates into CASGKTGLAVTDTQYF. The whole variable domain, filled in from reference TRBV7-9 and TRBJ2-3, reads DTGVSQNPRHKITKRGQNVTFRCDPISEHNRLYWYRQTLGQGPEFLTYFQNEAQLEKSRLLSDRFSAERPKGSFSTLEIQRTEQGDSAMYLCASGKTGLAVTDTQYFGPGTRLTVL.